The rows below give T cell receptor beta chains drawn from one sample of a study of regulatory T cells in long-lasting Graves disease. TCRdb reprocessed the multiplex PCR reads with MiXCR, giving one entry per CDR3 protein. The repertoire includes roughly 420,000 distinct CDR3 sequences, about 16% of them detected once, and 20% to 25% sits in the top ten. The same specimen was also included in a second study, on T cells in Graves' hyperthyroidism and ophthalmopathy.

The starting material was peripheral blood mononuclear cells (PBMCs), obtained at new diagnosis, from a patient treated with antithyroid drugs. The source is a woman younger than 35 with Graves disease. The conserved cysteine and the conserved F or W are not part of the CDR3 here. Each record gives: V gene, J gene, D gene, clone size, CDR3 protein. D genes are given only for firm matches. Clone size appears in some rows only: once, few, many, or a class for an expanded clone.

>TRBV30|TRBJ1-2|TRBD1|-
AWSAPGQGYGYT
>TRBV4-1|TRBJ2-1|TRBD2|few
ASSQEASGRGYEQF
>TRBV14|TRBJ2-3|TRBD2|many
ASSHRLAVTTDTQY
>TRBV11-2|TRBJ2-1|TRBD2|many
ASSLELAAYNEQF
>TRBV5-4|TRBJ2-1|TRBD2|-
ASSADSGRGDEQF
>TRBV6-1|TRBJ2-1|-|few
ASTPWRGSYNEQF
>TRBV10-2|TRBJ2-7|-|-
ASSVVGSYYEQY
>TRBV18|TRBJ1-5|-|many
ASSPGFTGEQPQH
>TRBV20-1|TRBJ1-3|-|-
SAKDRLRGNTIY
>TRBV11-3|TRBJ1-4|-|-
ASSLAIKEEKLF
>TRBV3-1|TRBJ1-2|-|few
ASSQVRGAGGYT
>TRBV29-1|TRBJ2-3|TRBD1|few
SVEGPGQVMTDTQY
>TRBV28|TRBJ2-7|TRBD2|many
ASRRSGTSGRYEQY
>TRBV18|TRBJ1-1|-|-
ASSQTGTNTEAF
>TRBV13|-|-|-
ASRLGMGVGEQF
>TRBV7-2|TRBJ2-1|TRBD2|many
ASSLDQREWNEQF
>TRBV28|TRBJ2-1|-|many
ASSLVGRSEQF
>TRBV6-2/TRBV6-3|TRBJ2-7|-|many
ASTSGTTYEQY
>TRBV12-3/TRBV12-4|TRBJ1-2|TRBD1|once
ASGLMTGGNGYT
>TRBV2|TRBJ2-7|-|-
ASRYRVDEQY
>TRBV5-1|TRBJ2-1|-|many
ASSLGPGQASYNEQF
>TRBV3-1|TRBJ2-7|TRBD2|-
ASSPTTSGYEQY
>TRBV6-1|TRBJ2-5|-|-
ASKRDLQETQY
>TRBV20-1|TRBJ2-7|TRBD2|few
SASTSGGAYEQY
>TRBV14|TRBJ2-1|-|-
ASSHLEAYNEQF
>TRBV19|TRBJ2-1|TRBD2|few
ASSIFSGSSYNEQF
>TRBV30|TRBJ2-1|TRBD2|-
AWSASGSYNEQF
>TRBV6-1|TRBJ2-7|TRBD1|few
ASRGTGDREQY
>TRBV5-1|TRBJ1-2|-|few
ASTLSGPLGGGYT
>TRBV18|TRBJ2-5|TRBD1|-
ASSPPLSDRGPRETQY
>TRBV6-4|TRBJ2-3|TRBD2|few
ASTEVAGGGTDTQY
>TRBV30|TRBJ2-5|-|few
AWSVGGGTQY
>TRBV6-1|TRBJ1-2|-|few
ASTSLDSYNYGYT
>TRBV14|TRBJ1-1|-|few
ASSQPTKTVNTEAF
>TRBV7-9|TRBJ2-7|TRBD2|many
ASSLDVAGGPLDEQY
>TRBV5-1|TRBJ2-1|TRBD1|many
ASSFRTGNHNEQF
>TRBV5-1|TRBJ2-1|-|-
ASRYLPTYNEQF
>TRBV7-8|TRBJ2-1|TRBD2|-
ASSLEVLAGLGFYEQF
>TRBV4-2|TRBJ2-1|-|few
ASSQAGFGRNEQF
>TRBV3-1|TRBJ2-6|-|-
ASSPTLGGESQSGANVLT
>TRBV11-2|TRBJ1-3|-|-
ASSPTRPSGNTIY
>TRBV5-1|TRBJ2-2|-|few
ASSPTVTGELF
>TRBV20-1|TRBJ2-3|-|many
SARAHQGMPTDTQY
>TRBV27|TRBJ1-6|-|-
ASSLADSNSPLH
>TRBV6-1|TRBJ2-4|-|many
ASSQGLGVY
>TRBV7-8|TRBJ2-1|-|-
ASRLYPNEYNEQF